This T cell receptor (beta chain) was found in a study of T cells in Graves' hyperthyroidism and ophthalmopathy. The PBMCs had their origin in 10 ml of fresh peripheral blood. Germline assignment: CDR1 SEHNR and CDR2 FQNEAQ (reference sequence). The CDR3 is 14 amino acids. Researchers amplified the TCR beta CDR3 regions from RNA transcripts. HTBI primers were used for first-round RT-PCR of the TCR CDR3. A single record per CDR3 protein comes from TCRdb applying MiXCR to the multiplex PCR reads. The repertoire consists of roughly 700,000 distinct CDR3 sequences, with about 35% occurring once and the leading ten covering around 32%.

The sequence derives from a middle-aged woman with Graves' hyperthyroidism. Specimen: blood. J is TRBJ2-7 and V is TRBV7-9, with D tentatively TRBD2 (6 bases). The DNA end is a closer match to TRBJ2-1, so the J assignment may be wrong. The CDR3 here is CASTPGTATNEQFF. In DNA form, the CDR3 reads TGTGCCAGCACCCCCGGGACTGCAACCAATGAGCAGTTCTTC.